This TCR beta chain appears in the sequencing data of a study of shared clonotypes between healthy human individuals. Every donor was a Caucasian adult from Nashville, Tennessee. A remark on this clone: Antigen unknown.

This CDR3 is built from 20 residues. Germline V lookup: CDR1 MDHEN, CDR2 SYDVKM. With V trimmed by 6 bases and J by 6 bases, 23 bases remained unmatched. The study's findings and limits: Larger richness was generally estimated for naive than memory subsets.

TCRdb's copy holds only in-frame clones and misses some; the assay was immunoSEQ multiplex PCR. Of over 1.4 million clones listed, approximately 97% are singletons. The rearrangement joins TRBV28 to TRBJ2-1, with 10 bases fitting TRBD2. The source is a man aged 25-45 years in good health. The sequencing input was naive CD4+ T cells sorted from blood. Regarding subset: CD45RA+ positively selected. CDR3 bases: TGTGCCAGCAGCCTAAAGTTTAGTCTGCTCCTAGCGGGAGTTATCAATGAGCAGTTCTTC. Protein product: CASSLKFSLLLAGVINEQFF.